A selection of T cell receptor beta chains follows, all from one sample in a study of blood T cell repertoires in COVID-19. Libraries were prepared by immunoSEQ multiplex PCR; TCRdb keeps only in-frame clonotypes and omits some of them. Of more than 100,000 clones in the sample, approximately 80% were seen once. The sequenced sample consisted of peripheral blood. These TCRs come from a woman aged 60-70 years with active or convalescent COVID-19. CDR3s include the opening cysteine and the closing phenylalanine or tryptophan. Each record gives: clone size, V gene, D gene, J gene, CDR3 protein, CDR3 DNA. D genes are given only for firm matches. The size entry is marked missing in some rows and otherwise reads once, few, many or a size class.

>.|TRBV5-4|.|TRBJ2-7
CASSLVSSDEQYF
TGTGCCAGCAGCTTGGTGTCTAGCGACGAGCAGTACTTC
>.|TRBV5-1|TRBD1|TRBJ1-6
CASSRGTGNSPLHF
TGCGCCAGCAGCCGCGGGACAGGTAATTCACCCCTCCACTTT
>.|TRBV27|TRBD1|TRBJ2-3
CASNDRGLSTDTQYF
TGTGCCAGCAACGACAGGGGGCTTAGCACAGATACGCAGTATTTT
>.|TRBV9|.|TRBJ1-1
CASSVGPGNTEAFF
TGTGCCAGCAGCGTAGGCCCAGGAAACACTGAAGCTTTCTTT
>few|TRBV15|.|TRBJ1-2
CATSRDRSSARVDGYTF
TGTGCCACCAGCAGAGATCGGAGTTCGGCCAGGGTTGATGGCTACACCTTC
>.|TRBV11-2|.|TRBJ1-1
CASSFPRELNTEAFF
TGTGCCAGCAGCTTTCCCCGAGAATTGAACACTGAAGCTTTCTTT
>.|TRBV10-3|.|TRBJ1-3
CAISEGGTNTIYF
TGTGCCATCAGTGAAGGGGGTACGAACACCATATATTTT
>once|TRBV6-2/TRBV6-3|TRBD2|TRBJ2-3
CASSGLAGGPRRTDTQYF
TGTGCCAGCAGTGGACTAGCGGGGGGGCCCCGCCGCACAGATACGCAGTATTTT
>once|TRBV6-5|TRBD1|TRBJ1-4
CASDNRGREEKLFF
TGTGCCAGCGATAACAGGGGGCGTGAGGAAAAACTGTTTTTT
>.|TRBV7-9|.|TRBJ2-5
CASSFIGGRGPGTQETQYF
TGTGCCAGCAGCTTTATTGGAGGCAGGGGACCGGGGACCCAAGAGACCCAGTACTTC
>once|TRBV11-2|TRBD1|TRBJ1-5
CASSFNGTDSFSNQPQHF
TGTGCCAGCAGCTTCAACGGGACAGATTCCTTTAGCAATCAGCCCCAGCATTTT
>few|TRBV11-2|.|TRBJ1-4
CASSLRGLEKLFF
TGTGCCAGCAGCTTACGGGGGTTGGAAAAACTGTTTTTT
>once|TRBV28|.|TRBJ1-2
CASSLSPVYYTF
TGTGCCAGCAGTTTATCCCCAGTTTACTACACCTTC
>.|TRBV19|TRBD2|TRBJ2-1
CASSLAGSSYNEQFF
TGTGCCAGTAGTCTAGCGGGGAGCTCCTACAATGAGCAGTTCTTC
>.|TRBV2|.|TRBJ1-5
CASSEQGGRSNQPQHF
TGTGCCAGCAGTGAACAGGGCGGTAGGAGCAATCAGCCCCAGCATTTT
>few|TRBV4-1|.|TRBJ1-2
CASSQDQGHSSGYTF
TGCGCCAGCAGCCAAGATCAGGGGCATTCTAGTGGCTACACCTTC
>.|TRBV19|.|TRBJ1-1
CASSIGEGSTEAFF
TGTGCCAGTAGTATAGGGGAGGGGAGCACTGAAGCTTTCTTT
>.|TRBV2|.|TRBJ1-1
CASSVDKDTEAFF
TGTGCCAGCAGCGTGGACAAGGACACTGAAGCTTTCTTT
>few|TRBV5-1|TRBD1|TRBJ1-6
CASSYTLRGLESPLHF
TGCGCCAGCAGTTATACACTCAGGGGGCTGGAATCACCCCTCCACTTT
>.|TRBV11-2|.|TRBJ2-5
CASSLEYRGQETQYF
TGTGCCAGCAGCTTAGAATACCGGGGCCAAGAGACCCAGTACTTC
>.|TRBV5-6|TRBD1|TRBJ1-2
CASSKDRGRILGYGYTF
TGTGCCAGCAGTAAAGACAGGGGGCGGATCCTAGGCTATGGCTACACCTTC
>.|TRBV6-6|.|TRBJ2-3
CASSYSGDTQYF
TGTGCCAGCAGTTACTCCGGTGATACGCAGTATTTT
>once|TRBV4-1|TRBD2|TRBJ2-1
CASSQDPPGASGGQSIYNEQFF
TGCGCCAGCAGCCAAGATCCCCCAGGGGCTAGCGGGGGGCAGTCCATATACAATGAGCAGTTCTTC
>few|TRBV14|.|TRBJ1-4
CASSQLMGRGPNEKLFF
TGTGCCAGCAGCCAACTCATGGGGAGGGGACCTAATGAAAAACTGTTTTTT
>.|TRBV7-9|TRBD1|TRBJ2-1
CASSLRDRIHNEQFF
TGTGCCAGCAGCTTAAGGGACAGAATACACAATGAGCAGTTCTTC
>.|TRBV7-6|.|TRBJ1-6
CASSLGGGGSSPLHF
TGTGCCAGCAGCTTAGGGGGGGGCGGGAGTTCACCCCTCCACTTT
>few|TRBV28|TRBD1|TRBJ1-3
CASSSQGAENTIYF
TGTGCCAGCAGTTCACAGGGGGCTGAAAACACCATATATTTT
>few|TRBV7-9|.|TRBJ1-1
CASRLFSENTEAFF
TGTGCCAGCAGACTCTTTTCCGAGAACACTGAAGCTTTCTTT
>.|TRBV12-3/TRBV12-4|.|TRBJ1-3
CASGRVGDTIYF
TGTGCCAGCGGGAGGGTGGGAGACACCATATATTTT
>.|TRBV2|.|TRBJ1-2
CASRETGKAGRDGYTF
TGTGCCAGCAGAGAGACCGGGAAGGCGGGAAGGGATGGCTACACCTTC
>.|TRBV24-1|TRBD2|TRBJ2-1
CATSDLTLGGNEQFF
TGTGCCACCAGTGATTTAACCCTCGGGGGGAATGAGCAGTTCTTC
>.|TRBV7-8|TRBD1|TRBJ2-3
CASSSPGTGTMDTQYF
TGTGCCAGCAGCTCCCCGGGGACAGGGACAATGGATACGCAGTATTTT
>.|TRBV4-2|TRBD2|TRBJ2-3
CASSQEAAGPTDTQYF
TGTGCCAGCAGCCAAGAGGCAGCGGGGCCCACAGATACGCAGTATTTT
>.|TRBV11-3|.|TRBJ2-1
CASSLVRGGSSYNEQFF
TGTGCCAGCAGCTTAGTGCGTGGAGGGAGCAGCTACAATGAGCAGTTCTTC
>.|TRBV5-1|.|TRBJ2-2
CASSLESVSTGELFF
TGCGCCAGCAGCTTGGAGTCTGTGAGCACCGGGGAGCTGTTTTTT
>.|TRBV24-1|.|TRBJ2-2
CATSEEGLTGELFF
TGTGCCACCAGTGAGGAGGGGCTAACCGGGGAGCTGTTTTTT
>.|TRBV19|TRBD1|TRBJ2-1
CASSRIGQGLHEQFF
TGTGCCAGTAGTCGTATAGGACAGGGCTTGCATGAGCAGTTCTTC
>.|TRBV2|.|TRBJ2-2
CASSPNGGELFF
TGTGCCAGCAGTCCCAACGGCGGGGAGCTGTTTTTT
>few|TRBV5-6|TRBD1|TRBJ2-2
CASREAGGWTRELFF
TGTGCCAGCAGGGAGGCAGGGGGCTGGACCCGGGAGCTGTTTTTT
>.|TRBV3-1/TRBV3-2|TRBD2|TRBJ2-5
CASSPWTSGGLGETQYF
TGTGCCAGCAGCCCTTGGACTAGCGGGGGCCTGGGGGAGACCCAGTACTTC